The source of this T cell receptor beta chain is a study of T cell responses to AZD1222 COVID-19 vaccine. The repertoire was sequenced with immunoSEQ multiplex PCR; TCRdb's copy has only in-frame clones and lacks some. The sample has 150,000 to 180,000 clones; about nine tenths are singletons. This TCR came from an adult in good health. The source was peripheral blood, collected on day 0 of AZD1222 vaccination.

CDR3 region: CAWGVAPLNEQFF. The CDR3 DNA sequence: TGTGCCTGGGGGGTAGCACCTCTCAATGAGCAGTTCTTC. The genes are TRBV30 and TRBJ2-1; no firm D call. Germline lookup yields CDR1 GTSNPN and CDR2 SVGIG (reference sequence). The CDR3 contains 13 residues. Trimming removed 5 bases at V and 6 bases at J, with 14 bases between.